This T cell receptor beta chain was identified during a study of blood T cell repertoires in COVID-19. TCRdb's copy holds only in-frame clones and misses some; the assay was immunoSEQ multiplex PCR. Of under 100,000 clones listed, around 82% are singletons. CDR1 is LNHNV, CDR2 YYDKDF, per germline (reference sequence). The CDR3 is 15 residues long. V lost 4 bases, J lost 5 bases, and 18 bases lay in between. This TCR was recovered from a man in his 60s with acute or convalescent COVID-19. The rearrangement uses TRBV15 and TRBJ2-7; D possibly corresponds to TRBD1 (5 bases). What was sequenced was peripheral blood. The CDR3 here is CATSTPRVRKDEQYF. In nucleotides, the CDR3 is TGTGCCACCAGCACTCCCAGGGTTCGGAAAGACGAGCAGTACTTC.